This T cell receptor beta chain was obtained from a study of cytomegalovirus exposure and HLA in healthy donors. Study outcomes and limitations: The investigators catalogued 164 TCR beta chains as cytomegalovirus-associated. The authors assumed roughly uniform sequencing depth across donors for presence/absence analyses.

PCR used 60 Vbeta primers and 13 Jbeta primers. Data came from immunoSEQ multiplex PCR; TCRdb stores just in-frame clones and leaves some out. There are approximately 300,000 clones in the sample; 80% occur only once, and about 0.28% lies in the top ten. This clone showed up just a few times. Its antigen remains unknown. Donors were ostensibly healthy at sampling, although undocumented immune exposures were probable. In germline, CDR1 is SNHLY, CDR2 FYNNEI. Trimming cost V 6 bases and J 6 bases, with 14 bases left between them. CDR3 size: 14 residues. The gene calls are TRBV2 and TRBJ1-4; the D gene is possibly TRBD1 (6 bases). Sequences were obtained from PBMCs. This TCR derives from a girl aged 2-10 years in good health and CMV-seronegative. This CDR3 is CASSGRGAHEKLFF. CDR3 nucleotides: TGTGCCAGCAGCGGGAGGGGGGCGCATGAAAAACTGTTTTTT.